The rows below give T cell receptor beta chains drawn from one sample of a study of blood T cell repertoires in COVID-19. Clones were sequenced by immunoSEQ multiplex PCR, and TCRdb holds only the in-frame ones, with some missing. The sample contains under 250,000 clones, around 83% of which appear only once. The sample was peripheral blood. The source is a human donor in a cohort sampled during active COVID-19. CDR3s include the opening cysteine and the closing phenylalanine or tryptophan. D genes are given only for firm matches. Size values are once, few and many counts, or a class for expanded clones, and some rows have none.

>few|TRBV6-5|.|TRBJ1-2
TGTGCCACCAAGCCGGGGGACTATGGCTACACCTTC
CATKPGDYGYTF
>.|TRBV18|.|TRBJ2-2
TGTGCCAGCTCCCCCTGGGCAGGGCGCCCCGGGGAGCTGTTTTTT
CASSPWAGRPGELFF
>.|TRBV6-5|.|TRBJ1-5
TGTGCCAGCAGTTCGACGGGGGGGCAGCCCCAGCATTTT
CASSSTGGQPQHF
>.|TRBV3-1/TRBV3-2|.|TRBJ1-2
TGTGCCAGCAGCCAAGGCCAGGACAGAACTAACTATGGCTACACCTTC
CASSQGQDRTNYGYTF
>.|TRBV2|TRBD2|TRBJ2-7
TGTGCCAGCAGTCCCGACGGGAGCGGGAGCTCCTACGAGCAGTACTTC
CASSPDGSGSSYEQYF
>.|TRBV3-1/TRBV3-2|.|TRBJ2-1
TGTGCCAGCAGCCGACGGGACATTAGGTTGCAGTTCTTC
CASSRRDIRLQFF
>.|TRBV25-1|.|TRBJ2-6
TGTGCCAGCGGCCGGGGGACCGGGGCCAACGTCCTGACTTTC
CASGRGTGANVLTF
>.|TRBV18|TRBD2|TRBJ2-2
TGTGCCAGCTCACCACTAGCGGGAACGAACACCGGGGAGCTGTTTTTT
CASSPLAGTNTGELFF
>.|TRBV5-1|TRBD2|TRBJ2-1
TGCGCCAGCAGCTTGGGACAACCGGGACTAGCGGGAGTTTCTAACTACAATGAGCAGTTCTTC
CASSLGQPGLAGVSNYNEQFF
>.|TRBV19|TRBD1|TRBJ1-2
TGTGCCAGTAATCCGGGACAGGGAGGGTATGGCTACACCTTC
CASNPGQGGYGYTF
>.|TRBV7-2|TRBD2|TRBJ2-2
TGTGCCAGCAGTTTTCTAGCGGGAGCGTTCACCGGGGAGCTGTTTTTT
CASSFLAGAFTGELFF
>many|TRBV19|TRBD1|TRBJ1-5
TGTGCCAGTTCAGTCCTCGACAGGGTGGGACAGCCCCAGCATTTT
CASSVLDRVGQPQHF
>.|TRBV20-1|.|TRBJ2-1
TGCAGTGCTAGTGCCGTCGGGCAGTTCTTC
CSASAVGQFF
>.|TRBV7-9|.|TRBJ2-5
TGTGCCAGCAGCTTAGCGGCAGTCCAAGAGACCCAGTACTTC
CASSLAAVQETQYF
>once|TRBV5-1|TRBD1|TRBJ1-2
TGCGCCAGCAGCATCGGACAGGGCACTAACTATGGCTACACCTTC
CASSIGQGTNYGYTF
>.|TRBV19|TRBD1|TRBJ1-3
TGTGCCAGTAGTGACCCGGGACAGGCCTCATCTGGAAACACCATATATTTT
CASSDPGQASSGNTIYF
>.|TRBV2|.|TRBJ2-3
TGTGCCAGCAGTGCGTCAGCGAGCCCAGATACGCAGTATTTT
CASSASASPDTQYF
>.|TRBV5-4|TRBD1|TRBJ1-2
TGTGCCAGCAGACCGGGACAGGGTTATTCTAGCTACACCTTC
CASRPGQGYSSYTF
>.|TRBV4-1|.|TRBJ1-4
TGCGCCAGCAGCCATCTACGCTTTAATGAAAAACTGTTTTTT
CASSHLRFNEKLFF
>.|TRBV18|TRBD2|TRBJ2-7
TGTGCCAGCTCACCACAGGTTAGCGGGAGCTACGAGCAGTACTTC
CASSPQVSGSYEQYF
>.|TRBV27|.|TRBJ2-7
TGTGCCAGCAGTCCCCTGGGAGGCCCTCTAGGCTCCGAGCAGTACTTC
CASSPLGGPLGSEQYF
>.|TRBV5-8|TRBD1|TRBJ2-7
TGTGCCAGCAGCTCAGGACAGGGGCGAGGAACCTACGAGCAGTACTTC
CASSSGQGRGTYEQYF
>.|TRBV7-2|TRBD1|TRBJ1-2
TGTGCCAGCAGCTTAGCGGACAGGGGGAACTATGGCTACACCTTC
CASSLADRGNYGYTF
>.|TRBV25-1|.|TRBJ2-4
TGTGCCAGCAGTGGGGCGGGAAGTCCCCAGTACTTC
CASSGAGSPQYF
>once|TRBV6-6|TRBD1|TRBJ2-1
TGTGCCAGCAGCCAGGGACAGGGGACCTACAATGAGCAGTTCTTC
CASSQGQGTYNEQFF
>.|TRBV5-1|TRBD1|TRBJ1-2
TGCGCCAGCAGCCCGACAGGGGGCAGGGGCTACACCTTC
CASSPTGGRGYTF
>.|TRBV18|.|TRBJ2-3
TGTGCCAGCTCACCATCACCAGGAGATACGCAGTATTTT
CASSPSPGDTQYF
>.|TRBV19|TRBD2|TRBJ2-1
TGTGCCAGTAGACGGACTAGCGGGCCTTCCTACAATGAGCAGTTCTTC
CASRRTSGPSYNEQFF
>.|TRBV7-9|.|TRBJ2-1
TGTGCCAGCAGCTCCGCGGACTCTTACAATGAGCAGTTCTTC
CASSSADSYNEQFF
>few|TRBV5-5|TRBD1|TRBJ1-2
TGTGCCAGCAGCTTACGGGACAGGGGGCAGATAGGATATGGCTACACCTTC
CASSLRDRGQIGYGYTF
>.|TRBV5-8|.|TRBJ1-5
TGTGCCAGCACCTTGAGAGGTCAGCCCCAGCATTTT
CASTLRGQPQHF
>.|TRBV19|TRBD1|TRBJ1-6
TGTGCCAGTAGGCTCCGGGACAGAAATTCACCCCTCCACTTT
CASRLRDRNSPLHF
>.|TRBV9|TRBD1|TRBJ2-2
TGTGCCAGCAGGGCGGGGACAGGGACCACCGGGGAGCTGTTTTTT
CASRAGTGTTGELFF
>.|TRBV21-1|.|TRBJ1-5
TGTGCCAGCAGGGAAACAGTGGGGGGGATCGGCAATCAGCCCCAGCATTTT
CASRETVGGIGNQPQHF
>.|TRBV19|TRBD1|TRBJ2-1
TGTGCCAGTAGTATAGTATGGGGGACAGGGGTAGGTGGTGAGCAGTTCTTC
CASSIVWGTGVGGEQFF
>few|TRBV19|.|TRBJ2-7
TGTGCCAGCGCCCGGAGGCCTAGCTCCTACGAGCAGTACTTC
CASARRPSSYEQYF
>once|TRBV3-1/TRBV3-2|.|TRBJ1-1
TGTGCCAGCAGCTCTTGGACAGCCCCGAACACTGAAGCTTTCTTT
CASSSWTAPNTEAFF